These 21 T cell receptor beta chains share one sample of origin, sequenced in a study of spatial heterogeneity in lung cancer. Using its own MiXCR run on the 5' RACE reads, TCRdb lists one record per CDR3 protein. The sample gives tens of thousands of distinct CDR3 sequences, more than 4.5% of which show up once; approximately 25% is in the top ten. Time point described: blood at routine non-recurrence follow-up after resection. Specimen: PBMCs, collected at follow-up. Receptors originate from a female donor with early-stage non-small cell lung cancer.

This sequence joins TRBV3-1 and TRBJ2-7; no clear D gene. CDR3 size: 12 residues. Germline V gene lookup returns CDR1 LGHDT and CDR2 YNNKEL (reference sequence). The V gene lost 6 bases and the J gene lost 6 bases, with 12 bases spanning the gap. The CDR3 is CASSQPPGEQYF. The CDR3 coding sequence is TGTGCCAGCAGTCAACCCCCCGGCGAGCAGTACTTC.

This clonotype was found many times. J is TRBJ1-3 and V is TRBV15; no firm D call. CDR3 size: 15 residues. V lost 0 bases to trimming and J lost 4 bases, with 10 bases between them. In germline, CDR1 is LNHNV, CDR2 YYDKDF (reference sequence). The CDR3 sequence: CATSRDNTRGNTIYF. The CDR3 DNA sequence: TGTGCCACCAGCAGAGACAACACGCGGGGAAACACCATATATTTT.

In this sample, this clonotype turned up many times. CDR3 coding DNA: TGTGCCAGTCGACTAGCGGGAAACGCCCCTGAGCAGTTCTTC. This encodes CASRLAGNAPEQFF. This chain joins TRBV19 and TRBJ2-1; 11 bases are a match to TRBD2. The CDR3 spans 14 residues. CDR1 and CDR2 from the germline V gene are LNHDA and SQIVND (reference sequence). V shed 8 bases and J 9 bases; nucleotides not matched to a gene: 9.

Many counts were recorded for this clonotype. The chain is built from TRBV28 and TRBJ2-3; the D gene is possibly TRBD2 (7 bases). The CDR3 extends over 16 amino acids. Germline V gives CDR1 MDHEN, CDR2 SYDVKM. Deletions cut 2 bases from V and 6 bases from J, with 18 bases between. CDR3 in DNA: TGTGCCAGCAGTTTAATGAGGGGGGGCCAACAGGATACGCAGTATTTT. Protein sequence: CASSLMRGGQQDTQYF.

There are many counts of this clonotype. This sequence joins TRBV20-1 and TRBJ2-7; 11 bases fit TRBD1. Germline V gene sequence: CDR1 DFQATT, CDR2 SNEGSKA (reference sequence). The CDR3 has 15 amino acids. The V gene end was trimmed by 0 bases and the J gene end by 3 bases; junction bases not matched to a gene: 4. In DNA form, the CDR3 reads TGCAGTGCTAGAGATAAGGACAGGGGGCACTACGAGCAGTACTTC. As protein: CSARDKDRGHYEQYF.

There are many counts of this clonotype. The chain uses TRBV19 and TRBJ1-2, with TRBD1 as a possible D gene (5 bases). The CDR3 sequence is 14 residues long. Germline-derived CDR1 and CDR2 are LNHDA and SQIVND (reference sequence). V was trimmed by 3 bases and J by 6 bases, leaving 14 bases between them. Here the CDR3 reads CASSIGGIGDGYTF. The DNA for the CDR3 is TGTGCCAGTAGTATTGGGGGGATCGGCGATGGCTACACCTTC.

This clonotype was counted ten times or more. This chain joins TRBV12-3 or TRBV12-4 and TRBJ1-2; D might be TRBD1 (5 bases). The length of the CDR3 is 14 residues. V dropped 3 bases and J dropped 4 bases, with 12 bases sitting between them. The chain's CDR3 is CASSFETVLYGYTF. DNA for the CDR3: TGTGCCAGCAGTTTTGAGACAGTACTCTATGGCTACACCTTC.

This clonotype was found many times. CDR3 amino acids: CASSFMAQLNNSPLHF. In nucleotides, the CDR3 is TGTGCCAGCAGTTTTATGGCTCAGCTAAATAATTCACCCCTCCACTTT. The chain carries TRBV28 and TRBJ1-6; the D is unclear. Trimming removed 3 bases at V and 5 bases at J, with 14 bases between. Germline V gene data show CDR1 as MDHEN and CDR2 as SYDVKM. This CDR3 is built from 16 residues.

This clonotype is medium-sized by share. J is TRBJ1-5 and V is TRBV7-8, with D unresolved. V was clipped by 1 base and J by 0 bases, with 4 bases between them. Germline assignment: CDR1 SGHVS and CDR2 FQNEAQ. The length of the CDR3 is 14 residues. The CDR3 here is CASSLEGSNQPQHF. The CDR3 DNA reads TGTGCCAGCAGCTTAGAAGGTAGCAATCAGCCCCAGCATTTT.

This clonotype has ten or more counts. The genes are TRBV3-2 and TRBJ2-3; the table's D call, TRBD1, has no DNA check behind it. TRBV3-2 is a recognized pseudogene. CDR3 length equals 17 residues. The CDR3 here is CASSQDGVQGSTDTQYF. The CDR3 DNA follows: TGTGCCAGCAGCCAAGATGGTGTTCAGGGAAGCACAGATACGCAGTATTTT.

Written as DNA, the CDR3 is TGTGCCAGCGCTGACAGGGGGAATCAGCCCCAGCATTTT. Its translation is CASADRGNQPQHF. The rearrangement uses TRBV7-2 and TRBJ1-5, with 9 bases lining up with TRBD1. The CDR3 runs to 13 residues. V shed 8 bases, J shed 4 bases, and the junction held 3 bases outside the gene matches. CDR1 is SGHTA, CDR2 FQGNSA, per germline.

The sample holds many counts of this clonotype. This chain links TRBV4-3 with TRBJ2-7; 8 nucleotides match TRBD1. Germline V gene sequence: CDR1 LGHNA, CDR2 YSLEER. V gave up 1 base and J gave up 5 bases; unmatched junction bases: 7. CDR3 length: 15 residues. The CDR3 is CASSQGRQGSDEQYF. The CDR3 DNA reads TGCGCCAGCAGCCAAGGACGACAGGGGAGCGACGAGCAGTACTTC.

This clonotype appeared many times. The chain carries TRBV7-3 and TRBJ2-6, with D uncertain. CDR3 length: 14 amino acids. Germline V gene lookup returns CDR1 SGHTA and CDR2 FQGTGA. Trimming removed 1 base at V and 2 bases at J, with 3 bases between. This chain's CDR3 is CASSLSPGANVLTF. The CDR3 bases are TGTGCCAGCAGCTTAAGTCCTGGGGCCAACGTCCTGACTTTC.

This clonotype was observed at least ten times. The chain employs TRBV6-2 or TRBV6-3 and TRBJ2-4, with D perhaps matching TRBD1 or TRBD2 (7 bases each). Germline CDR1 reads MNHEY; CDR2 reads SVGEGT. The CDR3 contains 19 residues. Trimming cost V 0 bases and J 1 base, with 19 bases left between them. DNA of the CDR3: TGTGCCAGCAGTTACTCGACCAACCAGGGGGGGCTGGCCAAAAACATTCAGTACTTC. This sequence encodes CASSYSTNQGGLAKNIQYF.

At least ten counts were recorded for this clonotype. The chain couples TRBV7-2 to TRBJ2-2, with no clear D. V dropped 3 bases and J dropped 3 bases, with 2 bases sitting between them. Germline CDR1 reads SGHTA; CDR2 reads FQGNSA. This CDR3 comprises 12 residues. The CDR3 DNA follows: TGTGCCAGCAGCTTTGACACCGGGGAGCTGTTTTTT. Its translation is CASSFDTGELFF.

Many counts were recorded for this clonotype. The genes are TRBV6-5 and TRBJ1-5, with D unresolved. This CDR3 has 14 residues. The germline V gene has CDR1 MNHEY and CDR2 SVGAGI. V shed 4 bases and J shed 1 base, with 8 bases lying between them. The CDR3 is CASSSSHSNQPQHF. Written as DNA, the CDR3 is TGTGCCAGCAGTTCGAGTCACAGCAATCAGCCCCAGCATTTT.

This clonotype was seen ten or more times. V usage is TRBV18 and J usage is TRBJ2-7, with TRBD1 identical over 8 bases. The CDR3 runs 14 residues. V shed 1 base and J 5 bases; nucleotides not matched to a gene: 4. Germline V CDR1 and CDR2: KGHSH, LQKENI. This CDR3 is CASSPRQGRDEQYF. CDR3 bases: TGTGCCAGCTCACCACGACAGGGGAGAGACGAGCAGTACTTC.

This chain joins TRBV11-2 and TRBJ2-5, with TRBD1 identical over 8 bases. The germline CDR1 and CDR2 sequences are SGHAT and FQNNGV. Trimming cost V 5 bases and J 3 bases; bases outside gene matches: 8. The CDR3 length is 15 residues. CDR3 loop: CASSGLSGGEETQYF. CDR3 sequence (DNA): TGTGCCAGCAGCGGACTATCAGGGGGCGAAGAGACCCAGTACTTC.

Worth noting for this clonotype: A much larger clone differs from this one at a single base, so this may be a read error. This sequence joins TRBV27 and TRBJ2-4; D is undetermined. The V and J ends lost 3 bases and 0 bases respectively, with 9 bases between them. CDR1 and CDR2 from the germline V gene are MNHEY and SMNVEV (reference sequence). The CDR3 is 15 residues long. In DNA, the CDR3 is TGTGCCAGCAGTTTCCTCGAAGGAGCCAAAAACATTCAGTACTTC. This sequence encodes CASSFLEGAKNIQYF.

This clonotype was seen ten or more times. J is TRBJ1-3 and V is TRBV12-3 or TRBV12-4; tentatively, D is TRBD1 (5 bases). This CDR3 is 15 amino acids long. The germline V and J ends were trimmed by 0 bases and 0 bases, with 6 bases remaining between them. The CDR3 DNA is TGTGCCAGCAGTTTAGCGGGACCCTCTGGAAACACCATATATTTT. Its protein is CASSLAGPSGNTIYF.

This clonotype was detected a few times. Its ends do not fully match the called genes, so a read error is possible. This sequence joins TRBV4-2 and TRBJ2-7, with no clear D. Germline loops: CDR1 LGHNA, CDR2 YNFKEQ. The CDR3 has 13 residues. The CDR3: CASNQSSLHEQYF. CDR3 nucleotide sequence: TGTGCCAGCAACCAAAGTTCCCTCCACGAGCAGTACTTC.